The following is a T cell receptor beta chain sequence with its context. As yet, its antigen is unknown. The data stem from a study of tissue T cells after allogeneic stem cell transplantation. The wider study: Pathologist review favored tissue samples showing histologically apparent lymphocytes.

Method: immunoSEQ multiplex PCR; TCRdb's copy keeps in-frame clones and lacks some. This table holds roughly 9,000 clones, 65% found once. Regarding the study as a whole: Shared clones across patients were few; motif clustering revealed tissue-specific shared signatures.

The length of the CDR3 is 12 residues. CDR1 KGHSH and CDR2 LQKENI come from the germline V gene. Deletions cut 2 bases from V and 6 bases from J, with 7 bases between. This chain uses TRBV18 with TRBJ1-1; D is ambiguous. The clonotype comes from a male donor aged 60 or over with lung cancer. The material sequenced was tissue from the stomach, taken at autopsy. The CDR3 DNA reads as TGTGCCAGCTCACCATGGGGTTCTGAAGCTTTCTTT. Translation: CASSPWGSEAFF.